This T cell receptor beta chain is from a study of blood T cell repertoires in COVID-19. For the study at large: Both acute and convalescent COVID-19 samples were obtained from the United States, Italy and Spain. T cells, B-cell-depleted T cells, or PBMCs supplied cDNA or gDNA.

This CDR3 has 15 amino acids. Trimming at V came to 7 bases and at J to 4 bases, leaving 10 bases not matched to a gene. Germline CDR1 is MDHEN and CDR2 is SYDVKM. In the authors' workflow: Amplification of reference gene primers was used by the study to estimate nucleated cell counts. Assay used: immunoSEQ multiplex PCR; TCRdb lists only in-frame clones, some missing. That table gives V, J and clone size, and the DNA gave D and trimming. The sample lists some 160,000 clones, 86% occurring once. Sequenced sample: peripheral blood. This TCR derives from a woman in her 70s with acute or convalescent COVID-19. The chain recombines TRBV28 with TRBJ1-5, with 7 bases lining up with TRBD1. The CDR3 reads CASTTDRVPNQPQHF. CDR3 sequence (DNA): TGTGCCAGCACCACAGACAGGGTCCCTAATCAGCCCCAGCATTTT.